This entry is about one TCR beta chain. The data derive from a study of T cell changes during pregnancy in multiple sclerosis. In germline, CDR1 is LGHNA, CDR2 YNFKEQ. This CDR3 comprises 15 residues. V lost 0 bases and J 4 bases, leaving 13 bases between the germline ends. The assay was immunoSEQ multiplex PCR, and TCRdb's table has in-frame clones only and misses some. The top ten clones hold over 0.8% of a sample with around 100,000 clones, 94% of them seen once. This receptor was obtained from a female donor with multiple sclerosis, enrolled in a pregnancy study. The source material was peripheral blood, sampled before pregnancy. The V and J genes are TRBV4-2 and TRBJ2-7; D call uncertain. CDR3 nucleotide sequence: TGTGCCAGCAGCCAAGATTATGAGCTCGGGTACGAGCAGTACTTC. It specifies CASSQDYELGYEQYF.